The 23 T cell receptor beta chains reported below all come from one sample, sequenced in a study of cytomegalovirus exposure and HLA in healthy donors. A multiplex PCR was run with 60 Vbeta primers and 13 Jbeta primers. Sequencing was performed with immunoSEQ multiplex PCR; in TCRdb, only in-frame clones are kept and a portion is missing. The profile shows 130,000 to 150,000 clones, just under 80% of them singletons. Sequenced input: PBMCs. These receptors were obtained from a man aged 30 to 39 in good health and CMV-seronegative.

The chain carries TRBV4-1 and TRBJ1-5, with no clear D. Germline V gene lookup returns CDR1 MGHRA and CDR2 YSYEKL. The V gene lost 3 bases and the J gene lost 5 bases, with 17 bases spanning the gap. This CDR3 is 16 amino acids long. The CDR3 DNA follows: TGCGCCAGCAGCCACCCCCCGGGGTCCGGGGATCAGCCCCAGCATTTT. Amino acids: CASSHPPGSGDQPQHF.

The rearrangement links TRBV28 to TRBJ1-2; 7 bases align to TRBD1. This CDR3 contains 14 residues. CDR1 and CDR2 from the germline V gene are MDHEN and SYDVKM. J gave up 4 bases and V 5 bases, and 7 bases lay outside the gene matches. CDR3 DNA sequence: TGTGCCAGCAGTGTTCAAGACAGGGTCTATGGCTACACCTTC. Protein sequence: CASSVQDRVYGYTF.

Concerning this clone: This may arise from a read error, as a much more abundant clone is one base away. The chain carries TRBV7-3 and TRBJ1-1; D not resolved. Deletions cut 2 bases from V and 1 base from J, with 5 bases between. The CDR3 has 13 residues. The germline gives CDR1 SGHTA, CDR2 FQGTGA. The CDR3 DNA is TGTGCCAGCAGCTTACAGGCGAACACTGAAGCTTTCTTT. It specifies CASSLQANTEAFF.

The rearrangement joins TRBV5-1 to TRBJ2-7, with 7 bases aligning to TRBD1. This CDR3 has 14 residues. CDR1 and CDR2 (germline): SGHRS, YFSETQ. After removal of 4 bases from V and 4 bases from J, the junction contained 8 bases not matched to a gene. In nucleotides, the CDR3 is TGCGCCAGCAGCCCCGGCATGACAGGGTACGAGCAGTACTTC. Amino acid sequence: CASSPGMTGYEQYF. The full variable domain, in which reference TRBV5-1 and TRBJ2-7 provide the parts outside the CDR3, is KAGVTQTPRYLIKTRGQQVTLSCSPISGHRSVSWYQQTPGQGLQFLFEYFSETQRNKGNFPGRFSGRQFSNSRSEMNVSTLELGDSALYLCASSPGMTGYEQYFGPGTRLTVT.

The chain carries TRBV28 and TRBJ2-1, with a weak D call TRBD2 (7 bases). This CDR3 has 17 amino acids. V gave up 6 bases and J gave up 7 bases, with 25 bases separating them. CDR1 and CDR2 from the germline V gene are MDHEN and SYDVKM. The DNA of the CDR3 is TGTGCCAGCAGGATTTTCATTAGGGGGGAGGGTTGGAATGAGCAGTTCTTC. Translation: CASRIFIRGEGWNEQFF.

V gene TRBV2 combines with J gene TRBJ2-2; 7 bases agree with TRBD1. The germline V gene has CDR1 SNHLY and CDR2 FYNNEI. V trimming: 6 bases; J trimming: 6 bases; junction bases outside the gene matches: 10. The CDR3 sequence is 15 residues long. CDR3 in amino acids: CASSPQGVSPGELFF. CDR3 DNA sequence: TGTGCCAGCAGCCCCCAGGGGGTGTCGCCCGGGGAGCTGTTTTTT.

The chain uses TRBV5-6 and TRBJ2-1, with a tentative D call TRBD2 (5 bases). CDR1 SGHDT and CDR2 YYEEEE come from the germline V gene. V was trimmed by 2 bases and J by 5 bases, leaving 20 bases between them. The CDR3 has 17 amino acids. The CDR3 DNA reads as TGTGCCAGCAGCTTTAGTCTCTCCGGGAACCCCCACAATGAGCAGTTCTTC. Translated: CASSFSLSGNPHNEQFF.

CDR3 sequence reads: CASSRQGFSSGNTIYF. CDR3 DNA sequence: TGTGCCAGCAGTCGACAGGGATTTAGCTCTGGAAACACCATATATTTT. The J gene is TRBJ1-3, the V gene TRBV5-4; 7 bases fit TRBD1. V lost 5 bases, J lost 0 bases, and 8 bases stayed unmatched. Germline V gene data show CDR1 as SGHNT and CDR2 as YYREEE (reference sequence). This CDR3 comprises 16 residues. The variable domain in full, completed from reference TRBV5-4 and TRBJ1-3, reads ETGVTQSPTHLIKTRGQQVTLRCSSQSGHNTVSWYQQALGQGPQFIFQYYREEENGRGNFPPRFSGLQFPNYSSELNVNALELDDSALYLCASSRQGFSSGNTIYFGEGSWLTVV.

The CDR3 DNA is TGTGCCAGCAGGGGGGACAGGGGATATAATTCACCCCTCCACTTT. Its protein product is CASRGDRGYNSPLHF. The V and J genes are TRBV27 and TRBJ1-6, with 10 bases aligning to TRBD1. The CDR3 contains 15 residues. Germline V CDR1 and CDR2: MNHEY, SMNVEV (reference sequence). The ends lost 6 bases at V and 4 bases at J; junction bases unmatched: 3.

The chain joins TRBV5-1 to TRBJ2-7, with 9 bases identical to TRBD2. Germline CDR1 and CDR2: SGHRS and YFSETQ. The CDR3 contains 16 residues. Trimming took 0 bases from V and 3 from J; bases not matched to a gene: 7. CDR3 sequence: CASSLDGSGRSYEQYF. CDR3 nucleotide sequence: TGCGCCAGCAGCTTGGATGGTAGCGGGAGAAGCTACGAGCAGTACTTC.

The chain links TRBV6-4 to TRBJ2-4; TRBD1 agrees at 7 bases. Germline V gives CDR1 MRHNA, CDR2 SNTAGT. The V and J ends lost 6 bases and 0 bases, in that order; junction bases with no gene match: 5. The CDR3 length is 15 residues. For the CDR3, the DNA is TGTGCCAGCAGCGGGGACAGTCTAGCCAAAAACATTCAGTACTTC. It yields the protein CASSGDSLAKNIQYF.

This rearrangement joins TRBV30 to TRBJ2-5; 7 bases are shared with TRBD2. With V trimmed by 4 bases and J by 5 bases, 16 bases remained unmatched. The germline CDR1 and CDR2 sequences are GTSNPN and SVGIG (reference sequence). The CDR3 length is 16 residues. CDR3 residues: CAWTPGTIPPRETQYF. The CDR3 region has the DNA TGTGCCTGGACGCCCGGGACTATCCCTCCCCGGGAGACCCAGTACTTC.

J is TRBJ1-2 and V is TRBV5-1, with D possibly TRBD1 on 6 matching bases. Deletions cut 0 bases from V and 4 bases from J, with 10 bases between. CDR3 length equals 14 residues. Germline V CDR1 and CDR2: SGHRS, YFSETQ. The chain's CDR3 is CASSLASDSYGYTF. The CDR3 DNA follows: TGCGCCAGCAGCTTGGCGTCGGACAGCTATGGCTACACCTTC.

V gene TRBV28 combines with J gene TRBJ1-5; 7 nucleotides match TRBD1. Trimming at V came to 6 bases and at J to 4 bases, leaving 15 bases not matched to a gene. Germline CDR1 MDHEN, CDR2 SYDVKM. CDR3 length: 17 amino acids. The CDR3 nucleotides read TGTGCCAGCAGAATCGCGACGAGCACAGGGGCGAATCAGCCCCAGCATTTT. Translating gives CASRIATSTGANQPQHF.

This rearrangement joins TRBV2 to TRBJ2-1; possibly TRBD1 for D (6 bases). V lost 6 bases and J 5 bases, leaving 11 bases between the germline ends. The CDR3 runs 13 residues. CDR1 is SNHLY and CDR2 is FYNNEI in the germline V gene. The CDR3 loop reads CASRPDRHNEQFF. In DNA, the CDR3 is TGTGCCAGCAGACCAGACAGGCACAATGAGCAGTTCTTC.

Here the CDR3 DNA reads TGTGCCAGCAGCCCAGGACAGGGGGCGGGGAACACTGAAGCTTTCTTT. As protein: CASSPGQGAGNTEAFF. J is TRBJ1-1 and V is TRBV5-4, with 11 bases that match TRBD1. CDR1 and CDR2 (germline): SGHNT, YYREEE (reference sequence). CDR3 length equals 16 residues. J lost 1 base, V lost 4 bases, and 6 bases had no gene match.

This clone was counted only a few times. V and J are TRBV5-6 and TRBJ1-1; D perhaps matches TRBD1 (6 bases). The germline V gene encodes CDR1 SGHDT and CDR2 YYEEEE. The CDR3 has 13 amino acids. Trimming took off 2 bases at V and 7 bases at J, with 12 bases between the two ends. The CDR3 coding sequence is TGTGCCAGCAGCTTCGGGGGGCTCGGTGAAGCTTTCTTT. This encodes CASSFGGLGEAFF. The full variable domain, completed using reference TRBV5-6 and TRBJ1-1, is DAGVTQSPTHLIKTRGQQVTLRCSPKSGHDTVSWYQQALGQGPQFIFQYYEEEERQRGNFPDRFSGHQFPNYSSELNVNALLLGDSALYLCASSFGGLGEAFFGQGTRLTVV.

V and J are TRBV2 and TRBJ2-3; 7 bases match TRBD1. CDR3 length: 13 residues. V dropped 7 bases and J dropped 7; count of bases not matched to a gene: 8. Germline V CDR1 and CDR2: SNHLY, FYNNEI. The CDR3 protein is CASTGTAQHTQYF. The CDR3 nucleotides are TGTGCCAGCACTGGGACAGCGCAACATACGCAGTATTTT.

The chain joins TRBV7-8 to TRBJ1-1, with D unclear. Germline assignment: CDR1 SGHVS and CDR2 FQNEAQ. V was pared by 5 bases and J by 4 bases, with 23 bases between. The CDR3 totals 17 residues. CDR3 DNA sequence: TGTGCCAGCAGCGCCCAAACAGTCTGGAGGTTTAGCACTGAAGCTTTCTTT. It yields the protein CASSAQTVWRFSTEAFF.

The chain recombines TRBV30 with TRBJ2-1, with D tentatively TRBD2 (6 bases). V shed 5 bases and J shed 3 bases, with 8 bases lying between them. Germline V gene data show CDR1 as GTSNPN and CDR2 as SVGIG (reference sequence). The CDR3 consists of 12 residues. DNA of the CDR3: TGTGCCTGGGGGGGAGGCTACAATGAGCAGTTCTTC. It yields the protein CAWGGGYNEQFF.

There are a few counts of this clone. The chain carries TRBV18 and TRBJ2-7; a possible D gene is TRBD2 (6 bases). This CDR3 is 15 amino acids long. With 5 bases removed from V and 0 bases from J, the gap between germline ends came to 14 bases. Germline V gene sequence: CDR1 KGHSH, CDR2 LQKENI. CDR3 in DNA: TGTGCCAGCTCAGACCGGGGGAGGCTCTCCTACGAGCAGTACTTC. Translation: CASSDRGRLSYEQYF.

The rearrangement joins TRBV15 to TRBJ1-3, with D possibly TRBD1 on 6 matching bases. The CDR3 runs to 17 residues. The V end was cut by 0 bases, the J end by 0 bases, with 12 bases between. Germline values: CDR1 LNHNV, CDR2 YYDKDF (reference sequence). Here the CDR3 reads CATSRDGGLSSGNTIYF. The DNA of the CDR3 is TGTGCCACCAGCAGAGATGGGGGCCTGAGCTCTGGAAACACCATATATTTT. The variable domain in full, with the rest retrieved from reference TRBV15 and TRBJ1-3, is DAMVIQNPRYQVTQFGKPVTLSCSQTLNHNVMYWYQQKSSQAPKLLFHYYDKDFNNEADTPDNFQSRRPNTSFCFLDIRSPGLGDTAMYLCATSRDGGLSSGNTIYFGEGSWLTVV.

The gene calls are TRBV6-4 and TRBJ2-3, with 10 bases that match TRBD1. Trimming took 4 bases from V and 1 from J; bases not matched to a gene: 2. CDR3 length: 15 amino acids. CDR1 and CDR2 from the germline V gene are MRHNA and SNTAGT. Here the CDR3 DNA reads TGTGCCAGCAGTGCCGGGACAGGGGGCACAGATACGCAGTATTTT. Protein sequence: CASSAGTGGTDTQYF.